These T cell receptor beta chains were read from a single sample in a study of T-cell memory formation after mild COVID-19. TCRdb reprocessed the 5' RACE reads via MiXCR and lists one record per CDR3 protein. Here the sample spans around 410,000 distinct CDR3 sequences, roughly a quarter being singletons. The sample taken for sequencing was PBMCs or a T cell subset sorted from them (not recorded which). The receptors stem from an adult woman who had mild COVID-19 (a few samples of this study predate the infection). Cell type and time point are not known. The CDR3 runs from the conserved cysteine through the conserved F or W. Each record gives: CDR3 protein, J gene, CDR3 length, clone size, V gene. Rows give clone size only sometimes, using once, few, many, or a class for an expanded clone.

CATRSGTGREQYF,TRBJ2-7,13,.,TRBV24-1
CSATRGTGIFEAFF,TRBJ1-1,14,.,TRBV20-1
CSGGLAGAGEQYF,TRBJ2-7,13,many,TRBV29-1
CASTYWTGRTDTQYF,TRBJ2-3,15,few,TRBV5-1
CASSLGPRTNTEAFF,TRBJ1-1,15,few,TRBV5-1
CASSSRGGTITDTQYF,TRBJ2-3,16,many,TRBV9
CSARDRAGANVLTF,TRBJ2-6,14,.,TRBV20-1
CASSPHGGGNQPQHF,TRBJ1-5,15,.,TRBV7-8
CASSSDPRGLTDTQYF,TRBJ2-3,16,.,TRBV12-3/TRBV12-4
CATSRSATKWTGELFF,TRBJ2-2,16,few,TRBV15
CASSQLGTSGRGYEQYF,TRBJ2-7,17,few,TRBV4-2
CASSLSGGQDTQYF,TRBJ2-3,14,.,TRBV6-5
CASSPRVDGIGELFF,TRBJ2-2,15,.,TRBV4-2
CASSEWALEETQYF,TRBJ2-5,14,few,TRBV6-1
CASSPPRLYRGLGETQYF,TRBJ2-5,18,.,TRBV6-6
CASSAGGGPNEQYF,TRBJ2-7,14,few,TRBV5-1
CATATGAIGAKNIQYF,TRBJ2-4,16,few,TRBV15
CASSLVSSGLYEQYF,TRBJ2-7,15,once,TRBV11-2
CATSDSRTEYNYGYTF,TRBJ1-2,16,.,TRBV24-1
CSARNPSGAEETQYF,TRBJ2-5,15,few,TRBV20-1
CASSLSEGYGYTF,TRBJ1-2,13,once,TRBV7-9
CSVEDLTSGRAGDTQYF,TRBJ2-3,17,few,TRBV29-1
CASSLGGAGGYGYTF,TRBJ1-2,15,.,TRBV6-1
CSARSGRGVYYEQYF,TRBJ2-7,15,few,TRBV20-1
CAWIGGDSGSADTQYF,TRBJ2-3,16,.,TRBV30
CASRPVAHEQYF,TRBJ2-7,12,many,TRBV6-1
CASSQDPANTEAFF,TRBJ1-1,14,few,TRBV3-1
CASSSKAGGKTETQYF,TRBJ2-5,16,.,TRBV7-2
CASSLGQGTYEQFF,TRBJ2-1,14,.,TRBV7-3
CSVRPGGETGELFF,TRBJ2-2,14,few,TRBV29-1
CATSDFGTGPGVYNEQFF,TRBJ2-1,18,.,TRBV24-1
CASSLSGENTEAFF,TRBJ1-1,14,few,TRBV5-1
CASSLGGQGALEQYF,TRBJ2-7,15,few,TRBV18
CATSRDSRLAGGGQETQYF,TRBJ2-5,19,.,TRBV15
CASSYSRHLFTEAFF,TRBJ1-1,15,.,TRBV6-5